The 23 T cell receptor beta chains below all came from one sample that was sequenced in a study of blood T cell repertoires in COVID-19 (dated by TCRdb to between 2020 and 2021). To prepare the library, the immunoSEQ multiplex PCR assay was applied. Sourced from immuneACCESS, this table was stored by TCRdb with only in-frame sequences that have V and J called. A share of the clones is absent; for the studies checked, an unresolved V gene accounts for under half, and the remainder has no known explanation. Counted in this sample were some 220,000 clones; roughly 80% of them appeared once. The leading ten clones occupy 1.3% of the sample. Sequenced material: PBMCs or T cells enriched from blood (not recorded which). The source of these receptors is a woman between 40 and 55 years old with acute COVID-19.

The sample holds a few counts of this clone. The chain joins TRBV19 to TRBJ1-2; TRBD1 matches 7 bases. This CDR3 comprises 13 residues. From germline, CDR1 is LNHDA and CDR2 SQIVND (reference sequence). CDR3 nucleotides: TGTGTCTTCCGACGGCAGGGGGGCAATGGCTACACCTTC. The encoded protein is CVFRRQGGNGYTF.

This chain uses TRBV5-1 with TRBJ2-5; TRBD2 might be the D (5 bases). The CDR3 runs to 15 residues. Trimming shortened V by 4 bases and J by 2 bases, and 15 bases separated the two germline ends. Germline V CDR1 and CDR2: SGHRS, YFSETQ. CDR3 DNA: TGCGCCAGCAGCGCGGGTTTATTGAGGCAAGAGACCCAGTACTTC. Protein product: CASSAGLLRQETQYF.

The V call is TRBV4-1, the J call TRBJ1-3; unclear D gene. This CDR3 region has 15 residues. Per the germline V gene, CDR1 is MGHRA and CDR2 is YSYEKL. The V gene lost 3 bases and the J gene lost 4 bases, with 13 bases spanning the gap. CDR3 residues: CASSHPPGSGNTIYF. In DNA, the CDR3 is TGCGCCAGCAGCCACCCACCCGGGAGCGGAAACACCATATATTTT.

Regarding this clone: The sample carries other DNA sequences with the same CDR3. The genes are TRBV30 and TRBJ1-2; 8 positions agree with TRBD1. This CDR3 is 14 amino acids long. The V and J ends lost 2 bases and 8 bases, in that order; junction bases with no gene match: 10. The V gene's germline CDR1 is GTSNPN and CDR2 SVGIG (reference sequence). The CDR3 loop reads CAWSQTGGLRGYTF. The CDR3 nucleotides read TGTGCCTGGAGTCAAACAGGGGGATTGCGGGGCTACACCTTC.

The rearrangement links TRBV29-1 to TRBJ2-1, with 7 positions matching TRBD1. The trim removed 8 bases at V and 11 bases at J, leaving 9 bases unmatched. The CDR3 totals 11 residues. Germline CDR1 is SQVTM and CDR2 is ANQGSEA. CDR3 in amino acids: CSCKRTGQQFF. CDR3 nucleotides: TGCAGCTGTAAGAGGACAGGTCAGCAGTTCTTC.

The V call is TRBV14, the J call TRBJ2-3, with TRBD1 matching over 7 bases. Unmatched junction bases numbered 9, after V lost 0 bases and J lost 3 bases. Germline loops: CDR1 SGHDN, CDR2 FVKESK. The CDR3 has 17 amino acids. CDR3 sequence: CASSQDRQGVVTDTQYF. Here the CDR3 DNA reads TGTGCCAGCAGCCAAGACAGGCAGGGGGTTGTGACAGATACGCAGTATTTT.

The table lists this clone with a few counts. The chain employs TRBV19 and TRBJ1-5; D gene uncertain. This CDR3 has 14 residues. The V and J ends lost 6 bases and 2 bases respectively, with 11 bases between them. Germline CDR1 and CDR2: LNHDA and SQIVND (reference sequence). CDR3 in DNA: TGTGCCAGTAGGATGCAGTTCGGCAATCAGCCCCAGCATTTT. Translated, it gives CASRMQFGNQPQHF. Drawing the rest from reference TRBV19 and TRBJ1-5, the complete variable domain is DGGITQSPKYLFRKEGQNVTLSCEQNLNHDAMYWYRQDPGQGLRLIYYSQIVNDFQKGDIAEGYSVSREKKESFPLTVTSAQKNPTAFYLCASRMQFGNQPQHFGDGTRLSIL.

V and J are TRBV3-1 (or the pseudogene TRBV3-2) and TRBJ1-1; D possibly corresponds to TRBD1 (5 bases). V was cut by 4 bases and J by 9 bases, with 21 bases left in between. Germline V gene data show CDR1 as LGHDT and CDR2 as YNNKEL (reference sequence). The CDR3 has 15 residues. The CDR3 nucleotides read TGTGCCAGCAGCCTAGGGGTGGCAGGGTCGCTTAAAGCTTTCTTT. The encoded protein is CASSLGVAGSLKAFF.

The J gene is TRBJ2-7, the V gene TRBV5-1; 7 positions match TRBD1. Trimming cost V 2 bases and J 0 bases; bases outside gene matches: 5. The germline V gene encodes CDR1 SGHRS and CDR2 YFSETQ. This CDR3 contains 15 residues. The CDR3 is CASSLYRGISYEQYF. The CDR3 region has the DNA TGCGCCAGCAGCTTATACAGGGGTATCTCCTACGAGCAGTACTTC. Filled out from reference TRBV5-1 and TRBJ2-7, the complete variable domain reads KAGVTQTPRYLIKTRGQQVTLSCSPISGHRSVSWYQQTPGQGLQFLFEYFSETQRNKGNFPGRFSGRQFSNSRSEMNVSTLELGDSALYLCASSLYRGISYEQYFGPGTRLTVT.

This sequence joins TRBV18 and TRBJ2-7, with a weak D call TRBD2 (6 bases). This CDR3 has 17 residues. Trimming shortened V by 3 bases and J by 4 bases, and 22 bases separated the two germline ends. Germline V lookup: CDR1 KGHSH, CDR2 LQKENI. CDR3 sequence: CASSPSTTRGLLYEQYF. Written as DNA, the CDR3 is TGTGCCAGCTCACCGTCAACGACGCGGGGACTCCTTTACGAGCAGTACTTC.

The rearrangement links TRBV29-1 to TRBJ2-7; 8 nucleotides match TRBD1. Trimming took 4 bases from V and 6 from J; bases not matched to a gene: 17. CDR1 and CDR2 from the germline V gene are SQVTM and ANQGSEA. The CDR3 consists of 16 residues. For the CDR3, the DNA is TGCAGCGTTGGGGGAGCGACAGGGGCTACCTACGGCGAGCAGTACTTC. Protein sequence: CSVGGATGATYGEQYF.

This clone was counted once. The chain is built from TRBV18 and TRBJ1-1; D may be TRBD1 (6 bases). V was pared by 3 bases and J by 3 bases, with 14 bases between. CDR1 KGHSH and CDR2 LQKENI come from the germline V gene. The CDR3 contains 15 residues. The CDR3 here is CASSPPAPGDTEAFF. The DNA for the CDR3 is TGTGCCAGCTCACCCCCGGCACCAGGGGACACTGAAGCTTTCTTT.

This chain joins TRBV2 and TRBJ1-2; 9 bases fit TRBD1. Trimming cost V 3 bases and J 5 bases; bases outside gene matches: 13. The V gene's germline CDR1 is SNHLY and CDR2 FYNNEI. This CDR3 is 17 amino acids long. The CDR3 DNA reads TGTGCCAGCAGTGAGGGCCCCCAGGGACAGGGTTTATATGGCTACACCTTC. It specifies CASSEGPQGQGLYGYTF.

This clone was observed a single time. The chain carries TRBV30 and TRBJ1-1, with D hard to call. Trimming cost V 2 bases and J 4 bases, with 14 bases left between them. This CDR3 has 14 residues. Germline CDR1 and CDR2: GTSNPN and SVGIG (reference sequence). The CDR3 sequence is CAWSREWGSTEAFF. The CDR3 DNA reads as TGTGCCTGGAGTCGGGAGTGGGGAAGCACTGAAGCTTTCTTT.

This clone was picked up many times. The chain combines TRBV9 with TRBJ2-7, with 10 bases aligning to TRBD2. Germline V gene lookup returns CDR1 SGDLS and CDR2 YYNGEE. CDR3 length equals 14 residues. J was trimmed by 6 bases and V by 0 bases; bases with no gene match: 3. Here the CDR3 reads CASSVVSGGPEQYF. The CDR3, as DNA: TGTGCCAGCAGCGTAGTTAGCGGGGGGCCCGAGCAGTACTTC.

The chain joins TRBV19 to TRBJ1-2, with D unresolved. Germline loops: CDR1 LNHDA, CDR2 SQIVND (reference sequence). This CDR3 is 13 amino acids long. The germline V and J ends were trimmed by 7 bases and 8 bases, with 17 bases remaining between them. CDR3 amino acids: CASTGGLFSGYTF. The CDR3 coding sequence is TGTGCCAGTACAGGAGGGTTGTTTTCCGGCTACACCTTC.

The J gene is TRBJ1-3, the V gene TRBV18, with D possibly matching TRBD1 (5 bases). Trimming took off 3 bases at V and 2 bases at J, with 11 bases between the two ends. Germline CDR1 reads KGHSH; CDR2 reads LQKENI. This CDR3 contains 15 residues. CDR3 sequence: CASSPMDTPGNTIYF. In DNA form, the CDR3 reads TGTGCCAGCTCACCTATGGACACTCCTGGAAACACCATATATTTT. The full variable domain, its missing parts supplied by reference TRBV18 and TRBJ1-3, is NAGVMQNPRHLVRRRGQEARLRCSPMKGHSHVYWYRQLPEEGLKFMVYLQKENIIDESGMPKERFSAEFPKEGPSILRIQQVVRGDSAAYFCASSPMDTPGNTIYFGEGSWLTVV.

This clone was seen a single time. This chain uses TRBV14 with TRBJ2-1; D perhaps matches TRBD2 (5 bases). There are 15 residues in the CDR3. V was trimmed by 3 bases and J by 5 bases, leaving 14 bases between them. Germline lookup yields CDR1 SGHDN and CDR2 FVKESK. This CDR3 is CASSHGVPGDNEQFF. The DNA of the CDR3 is TGTGCCAGCAGCCACGGGGTGCCTGGGGACAATGAGCAGTTCTTC.

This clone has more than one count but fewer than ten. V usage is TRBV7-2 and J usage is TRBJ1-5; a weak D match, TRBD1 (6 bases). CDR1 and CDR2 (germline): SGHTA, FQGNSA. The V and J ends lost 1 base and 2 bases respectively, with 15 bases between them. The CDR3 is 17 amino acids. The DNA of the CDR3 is TGTGCCAGCAGCTTAGGGGTATCAGGGGTAGGCAATCAGCCCCAGCATTTT. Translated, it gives CASSLGVSGVGNQPQHF.

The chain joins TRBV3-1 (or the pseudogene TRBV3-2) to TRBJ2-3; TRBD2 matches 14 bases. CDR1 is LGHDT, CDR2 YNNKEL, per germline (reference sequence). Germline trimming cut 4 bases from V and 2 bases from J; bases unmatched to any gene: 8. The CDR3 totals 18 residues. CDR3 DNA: TGTGCCAGCAGCCCTGGACTAGCGGGGGGCCCTAACACAGATACGCAGTATTTT. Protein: CASSPGLAGGPNTDTQYF.

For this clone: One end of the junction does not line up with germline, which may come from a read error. DNA of the CDR3: TGTGCCAGCAGCCAAAGGGACAGGGGGAGCCTCTTT. Protein sequence: CASSQRDRGSLF. V usage is TRBV3-1 (or the pseudogene TRBV3-2) and J usage is TRBJ1-1, with TRBD1 matching over 11 bases. The CDR3 runs to 12 residues. Germline CDR1 LGHDT, CDR2 YNNKEL (reference sequence).

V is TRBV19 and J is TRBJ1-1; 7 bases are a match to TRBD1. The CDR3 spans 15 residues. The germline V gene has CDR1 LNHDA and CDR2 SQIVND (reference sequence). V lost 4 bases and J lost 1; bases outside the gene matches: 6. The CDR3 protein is CASSTRTGSNTEAFF. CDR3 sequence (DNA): TGTGCCAGTAGTACCCGGACAGGATCGAACACTGAAGCTTTCTTT.

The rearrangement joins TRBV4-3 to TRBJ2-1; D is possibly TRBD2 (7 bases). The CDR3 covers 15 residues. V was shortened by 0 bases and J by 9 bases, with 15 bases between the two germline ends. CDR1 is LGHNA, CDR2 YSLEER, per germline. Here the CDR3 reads CASSQDEGGGGEQFF. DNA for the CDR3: TGCGCCAGCAGCCAAGATGAAGGGGGGGGCGGTGAGCAGTTCTTC.